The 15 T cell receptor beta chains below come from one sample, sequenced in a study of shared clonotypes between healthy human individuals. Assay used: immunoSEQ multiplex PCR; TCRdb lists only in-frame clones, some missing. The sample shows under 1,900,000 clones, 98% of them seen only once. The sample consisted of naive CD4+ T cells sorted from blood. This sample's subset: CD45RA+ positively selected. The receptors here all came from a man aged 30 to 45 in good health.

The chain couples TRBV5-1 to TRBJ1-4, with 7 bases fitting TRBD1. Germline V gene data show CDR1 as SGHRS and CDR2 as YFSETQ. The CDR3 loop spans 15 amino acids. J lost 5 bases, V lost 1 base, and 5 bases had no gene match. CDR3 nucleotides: TGCGCCAGCAGCTTGAGGGACAGCACAAATGAAAAACTGTTTTTT. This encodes CASSLRDSTNEKLFF.

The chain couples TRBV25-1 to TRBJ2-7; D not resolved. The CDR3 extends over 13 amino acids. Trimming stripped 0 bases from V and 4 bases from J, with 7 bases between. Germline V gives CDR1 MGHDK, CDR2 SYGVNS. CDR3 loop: CASSEYGVYEQYF. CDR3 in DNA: TGTGCCAGCAGTGAATATGGGGTGTACGAGCAGTACTTC.

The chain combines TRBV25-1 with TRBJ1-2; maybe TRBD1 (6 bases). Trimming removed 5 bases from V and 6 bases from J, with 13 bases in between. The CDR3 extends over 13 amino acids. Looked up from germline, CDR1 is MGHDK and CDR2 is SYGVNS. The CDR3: CASSSGGTHGYTF. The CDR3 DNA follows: TGTGCCAGCAGTTCCGGGGGGACACATGGCTACACCTTC.

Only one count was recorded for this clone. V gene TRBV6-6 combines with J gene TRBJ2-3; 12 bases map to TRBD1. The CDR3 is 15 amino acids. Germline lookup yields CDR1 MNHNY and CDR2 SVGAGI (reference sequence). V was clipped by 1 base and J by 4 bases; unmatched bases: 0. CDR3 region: CASSYWDRGPDTQYF. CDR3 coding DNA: TGTGCCAGCAGTTACTGGGACAGGGGGCCAGATACGCAGTATTTT.

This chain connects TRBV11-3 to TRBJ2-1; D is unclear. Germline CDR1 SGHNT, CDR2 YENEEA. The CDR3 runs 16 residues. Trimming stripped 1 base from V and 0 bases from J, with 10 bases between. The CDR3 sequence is CASSLGGRSSYNEQFF. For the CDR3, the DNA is TGTGCCAGCAGCTTAGGTGGCAGAAGCTCCTACAATGAGCAGTTCTTC.

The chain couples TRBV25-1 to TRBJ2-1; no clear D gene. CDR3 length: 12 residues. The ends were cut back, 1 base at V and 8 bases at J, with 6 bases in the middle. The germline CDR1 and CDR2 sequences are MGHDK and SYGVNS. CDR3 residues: CASSEWTHEQFF. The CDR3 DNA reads TGTGCCAGCAGTGAATGGACCCATGAGCAGTTCTTC.

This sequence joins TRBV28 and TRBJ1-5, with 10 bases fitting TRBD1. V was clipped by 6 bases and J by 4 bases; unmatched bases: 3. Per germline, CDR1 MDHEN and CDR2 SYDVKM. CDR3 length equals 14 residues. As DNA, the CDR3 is TGTGCCAGCAGATGGACAGGGGGGAATCAGCCCCAGCATTTT. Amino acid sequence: CASRWTGGNQPQHF.

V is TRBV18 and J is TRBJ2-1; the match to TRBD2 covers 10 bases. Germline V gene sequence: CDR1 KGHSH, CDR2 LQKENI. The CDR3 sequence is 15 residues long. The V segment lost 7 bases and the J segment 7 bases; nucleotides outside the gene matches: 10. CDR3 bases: TGTGCCAGCTACGCACTAGCGGGAAGTCAAAATGAGCAGTTCTTC. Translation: CASYALAGSQNEQFF.

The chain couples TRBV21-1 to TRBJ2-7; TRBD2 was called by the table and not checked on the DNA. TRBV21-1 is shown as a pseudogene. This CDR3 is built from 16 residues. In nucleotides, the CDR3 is TGTGCCAGCAGCAAAGCCGAGGGAGGGAGCTCCTACGAGCAGTACTTC. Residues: CASSKAEGGSSYEQYF.

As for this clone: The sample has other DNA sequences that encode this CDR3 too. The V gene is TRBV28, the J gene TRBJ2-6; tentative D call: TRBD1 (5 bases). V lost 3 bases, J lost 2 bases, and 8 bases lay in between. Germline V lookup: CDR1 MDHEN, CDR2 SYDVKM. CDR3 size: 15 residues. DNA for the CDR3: TGTGCCAGCAGTTTCAGGGTGGCTGGGGCCAACGTCCTGACTTTC. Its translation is CASSFRVAGANVLTF.

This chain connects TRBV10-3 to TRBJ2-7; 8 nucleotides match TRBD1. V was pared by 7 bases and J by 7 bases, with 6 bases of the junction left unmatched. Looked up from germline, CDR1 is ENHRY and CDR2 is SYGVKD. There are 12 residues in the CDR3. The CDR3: CAIMTGAGEQYF. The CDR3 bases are TGTGCCATCATGACAGGGGCGGGGGAGCAGTACTTC.

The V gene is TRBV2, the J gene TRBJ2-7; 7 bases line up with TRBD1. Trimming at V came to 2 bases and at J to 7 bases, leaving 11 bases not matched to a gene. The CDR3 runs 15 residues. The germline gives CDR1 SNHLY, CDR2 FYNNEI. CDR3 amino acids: CASSEMGQGVGEQYF. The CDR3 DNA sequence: TGTGCCAGCAGTGAAATGGGCCAGGGGGTTGGAGAGCAGTACTTC. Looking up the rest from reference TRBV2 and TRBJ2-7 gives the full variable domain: EPEVTQTPSHQVTQMGQEVILRCVPISNHLYFYWYRQILGQKVEFLVSFYNNEISEKSEIFDDQFSVERPDGSNFTLKIRSTKLEDSAMYFCASSEMGQGVGEQYFGPGTRLTVT.

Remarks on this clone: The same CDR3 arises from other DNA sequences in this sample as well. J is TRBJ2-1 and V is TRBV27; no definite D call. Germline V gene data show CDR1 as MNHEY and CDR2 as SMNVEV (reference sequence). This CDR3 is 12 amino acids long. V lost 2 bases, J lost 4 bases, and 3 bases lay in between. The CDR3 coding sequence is TGTGCCAGCAGTTTAGGATACAATGAGCAGTTCTTC. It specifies CASSLGYNEQFF.

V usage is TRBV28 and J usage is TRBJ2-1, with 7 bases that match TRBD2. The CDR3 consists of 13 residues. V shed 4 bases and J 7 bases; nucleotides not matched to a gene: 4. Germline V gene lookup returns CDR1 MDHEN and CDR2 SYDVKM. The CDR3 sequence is CASSSPGRNEQFF. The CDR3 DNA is TGTGCCAGCAGTTCACCCGGGAGGAATGAGCAGTTCTTC.

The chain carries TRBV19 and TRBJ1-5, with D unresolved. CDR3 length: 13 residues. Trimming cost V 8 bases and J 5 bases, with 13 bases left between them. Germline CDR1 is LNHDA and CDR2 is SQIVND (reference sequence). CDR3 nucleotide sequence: TGTGCCAGTCATTGGGGATCATATCAGCCCCAGCATTTT. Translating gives CASHWGSYQPQHF.